Below, 25 T cell receptor beta chains from the same sample are listed, as sequenced in a study of cytomegalovirus exposure and HLA in healthy donors. The PCR employed 60 Vbeta primers together with 13 Jbeta primers. Assay: immunoSEQ multiplex PCR; the TCRdb copy retains only in-frame clones and omits some. The sample lists some 120,000 clones; around 80% were seen once. Material: PBMCs. The origin of the receptors is a man between 50 and 59 years old in good health and CMV-seronegative.

The CDR3 spells CASSINGWRAEAFF. CDR3 bases: TGTGCCAGTAGTATAAACGGGTGGCGGGCTGAAGCTTTCTTT. This chain links TRBV19 with TRBJ1-1; D gene ambiguous. The germline V gene has CDR1 LNHDA and CDR2 SQIVND (reference sequence). The germline V and J ends were trimmed by 2 bases and 6 bases, with 13 bases remaining between them. The CDR3 runs to 14 residues.

This chain uses TRBV7-2 with TRBJ2-5; possible D gene TRBD2, 5 bases. CDR3 size: 13 residues. CDR1 SGHTA and CDR2 FQGNSA come from the germline V gene. Trimming took off 3 bases at V and 5 bases at J, with 10 bases between the two ends. CDR3 residues: CASSFGLMETQYF. CDR3 bases: TGTGCCAGCAGCTTCGGACTTATGGAGACCCAGTACTTC.

As to this clone: One junction end does not reproduce the germline sequence, and a read error may be involved. The rearrangement uses TRBV7-9 and TRBJ1-5, with D uncertain. The CDR3 totals 12 residues. Germline-derived CDR1 and CDR2 are SEHNR and FQNEAQ (reference sequence). This CDR3 is CSSSGENQPQHF. For the CDR3, the DNA is TGTTCCAGCAGCGGGGAGAATCAGCCCCAGCATTTT.

This chain connects TRBV18 to TRBJ1-2; D perhaps matches TRBD1 (6 bases). Germline V gene sequence: CDR1 KGHSH, CDR2 LQKENI. This CDR3 is 15 amino acids long. The V gene lost 3 bases and the J gene lost 0 bases, with 11 bases spanning the gap. CDR3 DNA sequence: TGTGCCAGCTCACCCCGGGGGGCTACTAACTATGGCTACACCTTC. Encoded protein: CASSPRGATNYGYTF. The variable domain in full, with the rest retrieved from reference TRBV18 and TRBJ1-2, is NAGVMQNPRHLVRRRGQEARLRCSPMKGHSHVYWYRQLPEEGLKFMVYLQKENIIDESGMPKERFSAEFPKEGPSILRIQQVVRGDSAAYFCASSPRGATNYGYTFGSGTRLTVV.

The V and J genes are TRBV6-6 and TRBJ1-6, with a tentative D call TRBD1 (6 bases). Trimming pared 4 bases from V and 6 bases from J, leaving 13 bases between. The CDR3 is 15 residues long. CDR1 and CDR2 (germline): MNHNY, SVGAGI (reference sequence). The CDR3 spells CASSLDSRINSPLHF. As DNA, the CDR3 is TGTGCCAGCAGTTTGGACAGTCGCATTAATTCACCCCTCCACTTT.

The V gene is TRBV11-2, the J gene TRBJ1-3; no firm D call. Per germline, CDR1 SGHAT and CDR2 FQNNGV. The CDR3 runs to 13 residues. V dropped 8 bases and J dropped 4 bases, with 12 bases sitting between them. CDR3 protein: CASERARGNTIYF. CDR3 in DNA: TGTGCCAGCGAGAGGGCGAGAGGAAACACCATATATTTT.

This clone was counted once. The chain joins TRBV2 to TRBJ2-2; 12 positions match TRBD2. The germline V gene encodes CDR1 SNHLY and CDR2 FYNNEI. The CDR3 sequence is 17 residues long. V was clipped by 5 bases and J by 9 bases; unmatched bases: 13. The CDR3 spells CASSRSASGGAVRELFF. CDR3 sequence (DNA): TGTGCCAGCAGTCGATCCGCTAGCGGGGGGGCTGTAAGGGAGCTGTTTTTT.

V is TRBV5-4 and J is TRBJ1-1; 7 bases are a match to TRBD1. The junction had 5 bases not matched to a gene; V was cut back by 2 bases and J by 1 base. Germline V gives CDR1 SGHNT, CDR2 YYREEE (reference sequence). CDR3 length: 15 residues. The CDR3 spells CASSFPQGKNTEAFF. The CDR3 bases are TGTGCCAGCAGCTTCCCACAGGGGAAGAACACTGAAGCTTTCTTT.

The rearrangement joins TRBV2 to TRBJ2-5; TRBD2 agrees at 13 bases. J gave up 2 bases and V 4 bases, and 4 bases lay outside the gene matches. The length of the CDR3 is 16 residues. The germline CDR1 and CDR2 sequences are SNHLY and FYNNEI. In nucleotides, the CDR3 is TGTGCCAGCAGTGCCTCGACTAGCGGGGGGCAAGAGACCCAGTACTTC. It encodes CASSASTSGGQETQYF.

This chain connects TRBV7-9 to TRBJ1-2; 7 nucleotides line up with TRBD1. Trimming cost V 3 bases and J 5 bases; bases outside gene matches: 3. This CDR3 is 13 amino acids long. CDR1 and CDR2 (germline): SEHNR, FQNEAQ (reference sequence). The DNA for the CDR3 is TGTGCCAGCAGCTTGACAGGGTGGTATGGCTACACCTTC. Protein sequence: CASSLTGWYGYTF.

The chain employs TRBV19 and TRBJ2-3; 11 bases are a match to TRBD2. Germline values: CDR1 LNHDA, CDR2 SQIVND (reference sequence). V lost 6 bases and J lost 4; bases outside the gene matches: 9. This CDR3 is 16 amino acids long. DNA of the CDR3: TGTGCCAGTAGACCCAGTCTAGCGGGGGGCGCAGATACGCAGTATTTT. It specifies CASRPSLAGGADTQYF.

J is TRBJ2-7 and V is TRBV5-6; perhaps TRBD1 as D (7 bases). CDR3 length: 15 amino acids. V was trimmed by 3 bases and J by 3 bases, leaving 16 bases between them. Per the germline V gene, CDR1 is SGHDT and CDR2 is YYEEEE. DNA of the CDR3: TGTGCCAGCAGCTCCCAGAGACAGGGAGGCTACGAGCAGTACTTC. Its protein is CASSSQRQGGYEQYF.

The rearrangement uses TRBV5-8 and TRBJ1-5; the match to TRBD1 covers 9 bases. From germline, CDR1 is SGHTS and CDR2 YDEGEE. V shed 2 bases and J 1 base; nucleotides not matched to a gene: 1. CDR3 size: 15 residues. CDR3 bases: TGTGCCAGCAGCTTCGACAGGGGGAGCAATCAGCCCCAGCATTTT. The encoded protein is CASSFDRGSNQPQHF.

The chain employs TRBV9 and TRBJ1-5; 12 positions agree with TRBD1. Trimming cost V 5 bases and J 5 bases; bases outside gene matches: 5. This CDR3 region has 15 residues. Per the germline V gene, CDR1 is SGDLS and CDR2 is YYNGEE. Written as DNA, the CDR3 is TGTGCCAGCAGTGCCGGGACAGGGGGCTATCAGCCCCAGCATTTT. This gives the protein CASSAGTGGYQPQHF.

This chain connects TRBV6-4 to TRBJ1-5; a weak D match, TRBD1 (6 bases). This CDR3 is built from 15 residues. CDR1 is MRHNA, CDR2 SNTAGT, per germline. Trimming shortened V by 4 bases and J by 2 bases, and 12 bases separated the two germline ends. The CDR3 region is CASSASSGGNQPQHF. The DNA of the CDR3 is TGTGCCAGCAGTGCCAGCTCAGGGGGCAATCAGCCCCAGCATTTT.

The chain employs TRBV19 and TRBJ2-7; the match to TRBD1 covers 10 bases. Germline trimming cut 1 base from V and 5 bases from J; bases unmatched to any gene: 5. The CDR3 is made up of 15 amino acids. The V gene's germline CDR1 is LNHDA and CDR2 SQIVND (reference sequence). CDR3 coding DNA: TGTGCCAGTAGTATAGGGTCCGGGACAGGGGACGAGCAGTACTTC. It is translated as CASSIGSGTGDEQYF.

This clone was counted only a few times. The chain uses TRBV18 and TRBJ1-3, with TRBD1 matching 7 bases. The trim removed 3 bases at V and 4 bases at J, leaving 9 bases unmatched. This CDR3 spans 16 amino acids. The germline CDR1 and CDR2 sequences are KGHSH and LQKENI. Written as DNA, the CDR3 is TGTGCCAGCTCACCCTCTCCGACAGGGTCCGGAAACACCATATATTTT. This sequence encodes CASSPSPTGSGNTIYF.

In DNA, the CDR3 is TGCGCCAGCAGCCCGACACTCAATCAGCCCCAGCATTTT. It codes for CASSPTLNQPQHF. The chain couples TRBV5-1 to TRBJ1-5, with no clear D. The CDR3 spans 13 residues. The germline V gene encodes CDR1 SGHRS and CDR2 YFSETQ. Trimming pared 4 bases from V and 3 bases from J, leaving 8 bases between. The full variable domain, in which reference TRBV5-1 and TRBJ1-5 provide the parts outside the CDR3, is KAGVTQTPRYLIKTRGQQVTLSCSPISGHRSVSWYQQTPGQGLQFLFEYFSETQRNKGNFPGRFSGRQFSNSRSEMNVSTLELGDSALYLCASSPTLNQPQHFGDGTRLSIL.

The rearrangement links TRBV25-1 to TRBJ2-7, with 7 bases identical to TRBD1. With V trimmed by 4 bases and J by 3 bases, 0 bases remained unmatched. The germline CDR1 and CDR2 sequences are MGHDK and SYGVNS. The CDR3 has 12 residues. The CDR3 here is CASSGTGYEQYV. CDR3 nucleotides: TGTGCCAGCAGTGGGACAGGCTACGAGCAGTACGTC.

The chain combines TRBV11-2 with TRBJ2-3, with D possibly being TRBD1 (5 bases). The V gene lost 2 bases and the J gene lost 4 bases, with 10 bases spanning the gap. Germline V CDR1 and CDR2: SGHAT, FQNNGV. The CDR3 has 14 residues. CDR3 bases: TGTGCCAGCAGCTTACCAGGGTTGGCAGATACGCAGTATTTT. Its translation is CASSLPGLADTQYF.

The chain uses TRBV7-9 and TRBJ1-3; D ambiguous. V was shortened by 5 bases and J by 9 bases, with 11 bases between the two germline ends. Germline CDR1 reads SEHNR; CDR2 reads FQNEAQ (reference sequence). CDR3 length: 12 residues. The CDR3 reads CASSPRESTIYF. Here the CDR3 DNA reads TGTGCCAGCAGCCCGAGGGAGAGCACCATATATTTT.

The rearrangement joins TRBV4-2 to TRBJ2-3, with D possibly matching TRBD1 (5 bases). V gave up 0 bases and J gave up 0 bases, with 22 bases separating them. CDR1 is LGHNA, CDR2 YNFKEQ, per germline. CDR3 size: 20 residues. The CDR3 DNA reads TGTGCCAGCAGCCAAGATCTTCTTATACTGGGGCCAGTGAGCACAGATACGCAGTATTTT. Translation gives CASSQDLLILGPVSTDTQYF.

The chain employs TRBV9 and TRBJ2-3, with D possibly being TRBD2 (5 bases). This CDR3 is 16 amino acids long. Trimming pared 0 bases from V and 0 bases from J, leaving 11 bases between. The V gene's germline CDR1 is SGDLS and CDR2 YYNGEE. In DNA, the CDR3 is TGTGCCAGCAGCGTAGGTGTGGAGGCTAGCACAGATACGCAGTATTTT. Translated, it gives CASSVGVEASTDTQYF.

The chain employs TRBV11-3 and TRBJ2-1; 8 nucleotides line up with TRBD1. Trimming cost V 5 bases and J 6 bases; bases outside gene matches: 6. The CDR3 has 14 amino acids. Germline CDR1 SGHNT, CDR2 YENEEA. CDR3 nucleotide sequence: TGTGCCAGCAGCCCTTCCGGGACAGGCAATGAGCAGTTCTTC. This translates into CASSPSGTGNEQFF.

The V gene is TRBV6-6, the J gene TRBJ1-1; 8 bases map to TRBD1. CDR1 is MNHNY, CDR2 SVGAGI, per germline (reference sequence). The CDR3 runs 13 residues. The ends lost 7 bases at V and 4 bases at J; junction bases unmatched: 5. For the CDR3, the DNA is TGTGCCAGCAAAACCACAGGGGGCACTGAAGCTTTCTTT. It encodes CASKTTGGTEAFF.